Presented here are 30 T cell receptor beta chains from one specimen sequenced in a study of long-term antiretroviral therapy in people with HIV. The immunoSEQ assay was v3.0, run at survey level. Produced via immunoSEQ multiplex PCR; TCRdb's table is partial and in-frame only. The table has 35,000 to 40,000 clones, 85% to 95% seen once. The sequences come from unsorted PBMCs, collected 4.1 years after starting antiretroviral therapy. The receptors originated from a woman aged 45-60 years with HIV.

The table lists this clone with a few counts. This chain joins TRBV7-6 and TRBJ2-7; 10 bases are a match to TRBD1. Trimming cost V 1 base and J 3 bases; bases outside gene matches: 9. Germline V gene sequence: CDR1 SGHVS, CDR2 FNYEAQ. The CDR3 has 17 residues. CDR3 in amino acids: CASSLDQGQGLVYEQYF. In DNA form, the CDR3 reads TGTGCCAGCAGCTTAGACCAGGGACAGGGGCTCGTCTACGAGCAGTACTTC.

The V call is TRBV4-3, the J call TRBJ2-1; D gene unclear. The CDR3 extends over 14 amino acids. Germline V CDR1 and CDR2: LGHNA, YSLEER. V lost 1 base and J 6 bases, leaving 10 bases between the germline ends. The CDR3 nucleotides read TGCGCCAGCAGCCAAGGAAGGGTTAGCAATGAGCAGTTCTTC. Protein: CASSQGRVSNEQFF.

The chain joins TRBV7-3 to TRBJ2-7, with 10 bases fitting TRBD1. With 5 bases clipped from V and 4 bases from J, the junction kept 5 bases outside the gene matches. The CDR3 has 14 residues. Germline CDR1 SGHTA, CDR2 FQGTGA. CDR3 nucleotides: TGTGCCAGCAGCCCGGGACAGGGGAGGTACGAGCAGTACTTC. It encodes CASSPGQGRYEQYF. The variable domain in full, completed from reference TRBV7-3 and TRBJ2-7, reads GAGVSQTPSNKVTEKGKYVELRCDPISGHTALYWYRQSLGQGPEFLIYFQGTGAADDSGLPNDRFFAVRPEGSVSTLKIQRTERGDSAVYLCASSPGQGRYEQYFGPGTRLTVT.

V usage is TRBV6-5 and J usage is TRBJ1-2; 9 bases line up with TRBD1. After removal of 5 bases from V and 4 bases from J, the junction contained 5 bases not matched to a gene. This CDR3 spans 14 amino acids. Per the germline V gene, CDR1 is MNHEY and CDR2 is SVGAGI. The CDR3 region has the DNA TGTGCCAGCAGTGAACAGGGGGCTTTCTATGGCTACACCTTC. Its protein product is CASSEQGAFYGYTF.

The chain uses TRBV7-2 and TRBJ1-2; a possible D gene is TRBD1 (6 bases). V lost 5 bases, J lost 2 bases, and 18 bases lay in between. The CDR3 loop spans 16 amino acids. Germline V gene data show CDR1 as SGHTA and CDR2 as FQGNSA. CDR3 sequence (DNA): TGTGCCAGCAGCACCGGGGCGGCAGGGGCCAACTATGGCTACACCTTC. Translation: CASSTGAAGANYGYTF.

This rearrangement joins TRBV15 to TRBJ2-7; 8 nucleotides match TRBD1. This CDR3 region has 15 residues. In germline, CDR1 is LNHNV, CDR2 YYDKDF (reference sequence). With V trimmed by 3 bases and J by 2 bases, 6 bases remained unmatched. In nucleotides, the CDR3 is TGTGCCACCAGCAGGGACCCGGGACAGGCCTACGAGCAGTACTTC. Translation: CATSRDPGQAYEQYF.

The genes are TRBV2 and TRBJ1-1; 12 nucleotides line up with TRBD1. Germline-derived CDR1 and CDR2 are SNHLY and FYNNEI. The CDR3 loop spans 16 amino acids. Trimming took 4 bases from V and 8 from J; bases not matched to a gene: 11. The CDR3 region is CASSVMGSGQGAEAFF. CDR3 nucleotides: TGTGCCAGCAGTGTTATGGGATCGGGACAGGGGGCGGAAGCTTTCTTT.

Only one count was recorded for this clone. The chain couples TRBV7-2 to TRBJ1-5; 9 bases match TRBD1. With 6 bases clipped from V and 6 bases from J, the junction kept 6 bases outside the gene matches. There are 14 residues in the CDR3. The germline CDR1 and CDR2 sequences are SGHTA and FQGNSA. The CDR3 here is CASSAGTGFQPQHF. The CDR3 coding sequence is TGTGCCAGCAGTGCCGGGACAGGGTTTCAGCCCCAGCATTTT.

This clone was picked up one time. This chain connects TRBV4-3 to TRBJ2-4; 10 nucleotides agree with TRBD1. This CDR3 has 16 amino acids. Germline CDR1 LGHNA, CDR2 YSLEER. With 0 bases clipped from V and 3 bases from J, the junction kept 2 bases outside the gene matches. The CDR3 DNA sequence: TGCGCCAGCAGCCAAGATCGGACAGGGGGCAAAAACATTCAGTACTTC. This translates into CASSQDRTGGKNIQYF.

The chain carries TRBV11-2 and TRBJ2-7; D not resolved. This CDR3 is built from 13 residues. Trimming removed 5 bases from V and 4 bases from J, with 12 bases in between. Germline V CDR1 and CDR2: SGHAT, FQNNGV. The CDR3 DNA is TGTGCCAGCAGCCCCCTACGGAGTTACGAGCAGTACTTC. It codes for CASSPLRSYEQYF.

The chain links TRBV5-1 to TRBJ1-4, with D uncertain. V was clipped by 1 base and J by 3 bases, with 10 bases between them. Looked up from germline, CDR1 is SGHRS and CDR2 is YFSETQ. There are 15 residues in the CDR3. Here the CDR3 reads CASSLYSDPNEKLFF. CDR3 in DNA: TGCGCCAGCAGCTTGTATTCAGATCCTAATGAAAAACTGTTTTTT.

The rearrangement joins TRBV6-6 to TRBJ2-5; 11 bases fit TRBD2. This CDR3 has 14 residues. CDR1 MNHNY and CDR2 SVGAGI come from the germline V gene (reference sequence). Trimming cost V 6 bases and J 3 bases; bases outside gene matches: 3. The CDR3 nucleotides are TGTGCCAGCAGCGAACTAGCGGGGGAAGAGACCCAGTACTTC. Amino acid sequence: CASSELAGEETQYF.

The J gene is TRBJ2-7, the V gene TRBV30, with 8 bases identical to TRBD2. The ends lost 2 bases at V and 5 bases at J; junction bases unmatched: 8. There are 14 residues in the CDR3. The germline gives CDR1 GTSNPN, CDR2 SVGIG (reference sequence). The chain's CDR3 is CAWSSGGPGNEQYF. Written as DNA, the CDR3 is TGTGCCTGGAGTAGCGGGGGACCGGGAAACGAGCAGTACTTC.

A single count supports this clone. The CDR3 coding sequence is TGTGCCAGCAGTACCGGGACAAAGTTTGGTGAAGCTTTCTTT. Its translation is CASSTGTKFGEAFF. The chain recombines TRBV6-5 with TRBJ1-1; possible D gene TRBD1, 6 bases. The CDR3 covers 14 residues. Germline values: CDR1 MNHEY, CDR2 SVGAGI. V lost 5 bases and J lost 7, with 17 bases in between.

This chain joins TRBV29-1 and TRBJ1-1, with D maybe TRBD1 (6 bases). This CDR3 has 13 residues. CDR1 SQVTM and CDR2 ANQGSEA come from the germline V gene. V lost 3 bases and J lost 1, with 9 bases in between. As DNA, the CDR3 is TGCAGCGTTGATGTAGGGGGGAACACTGAAGCTTTCTTT. Protein: CSVDVGGNTEAFF.

The gene calls are TRBV6-5 and TRBJ2-7; D might be TRBD2 (5 bases). V was shortened by 6 bases and J by 2 bases, with 14 bases between the two germline ends. Per the germline V gene, CDR1 is MNHEY and CDR2 is SVGAGI. CDR3 length: 14 amino acids. The CDR3 here is CASRLGERAYEQYF. The DNA for the CDR3 is TGTGCCAGCAGACTCGGGGAACGAGCCTACGAGCAGTACTTC.

The chain links TRBV2 to TRBJ2-7; 9 bases are shared with TRBD1. V lost 7 bases and J lost 0; bases outside the gene matches: 4. The CDR3 loop spans 14 amino acids. CDR1 and CDR2 from the germline V gene are SNHLY and FYNNEI. The DNA for the CDR3 is TGTGCCAGCATCTTGACAGGGGGCTCCTACGAGCAGTACTTC. Translation: CASILTGGSYEQYF.

The V and J genes are TRBV6-6 and TRBJ1-5; 8 bases align to TRBD1. Germline CDR1 and CDR2: MNHNY and SVGAGI (reference sequence). V was clipped by 7 bases and J by 2 bases; unmatched bases: 7. This CDR3 spans 15 amino acids. CDR3 protein: CASTRDRTRNQPQHF. The DNA for the CDR3 is TGTGCCAGCACCCGGGACAGGACCCGCAATCAGCCCCAGCATTTT.

The chain combines TRBV19 with TRBJ1-1; 9 bases align to TRBD1. The trim removed 6 bases at V and 1 base at J, leaving 9 bases unmatched. Germline V gene sequence: CDR1 LNHDA, CDR2 SQIVND (reference sequence). The CDR3 extends over 16 amino acids. The CDR3 DNA sequence: TGTGCCAGTAGCCCACGGACAGGGGCTTCGAACACTGAAGCTTTCTTT. This sequence encodes CASSPRTGASNTEAFF.

The chain employs TRBV19 and TRBJ2-2; D may match TRBD1 or TRBD2 (6 bases each). Germline V gives CDR1 LNHDA, CDR2 SQIVND (reference sequence). The CDR3 covers 15 residues. V was shortened by 6 bases and J by 4 bases, with 15 bases between the two germline ends. The CDR3 DNA is TGTGCCAGTAGAATCGGAGGGGGTAGCACCGGGGAGCTGTTTTTT. This gives the protein CASRIGGGSTGELFF.

The chain combines TRBV30 with TRBJ2-7, with 9 bases identical to TRBD1. Trimming at V came to 0 bases and at J to 3 bases, leaving 6 bases not matched to a gene. The CDR3 has 15 residues. Germline V gene lookup returns CDR1 GTSNPN and CDR2 SVGIG (reference sequence). CDR3 protein: CAWSVWTGESYEQYF. In DNA form, the CDR3 reads TGTGCCTGGAGTGTATGGACAGGGGAAAGCTACGAGCAGTACTTC.

J is TRBJ2-2 and V is TRBV19, with 9 bases fitting TRBD2. The CDR3 loop spans 15 amino acids. V lost 2 bases to trimming and J lost 6 bases; unmatched junction nucleotides: 4. The germline V gene encodes CDR1 LNHDA and CDR2 SQIVND (reference sequence). In DNA form, the CDR3 reads TGTGCCAGTAGTATAAGGGGGACTAGCCCCGGGGAGCTGTTTTTT. This sequence encodes CASSIRGTSPGELFF. Supplemented by reference TRBV19 and TRBJ2-2, the full variable domain reads DGGITQSPKYLFRKEGQNVTLSCEQNLNHDAMYWYRQDPGQGLRLIYYSQIVNDFQKGDIAEGYSVSREKKESFPLTVTSAQKNPTAFYLCASSIRGTSPGELFFGEGSRLTVL.

The genes are TRBV5-1 and TRBJ1-2, with 10 bases lining up with TRBD1. CDR1 is SGHRS and CDR2 is YFSETQ in the germline V gene. The CDR3 loop spans 15 amino acids. The V gene end was trimmed by 2 bases and the J gene end by 4 bases; junction bases not matched to a gene: 5. The CDR3 reads CASSLGTGDFYGYTF. Written as DNA, the CDR3 is TGCGCCAGCAGCTTAGGGACAGGGGATTTCTATGGCTACACCTTC.

The V gene is TRBV7-6, the J gene TRBJ1-1, with D possibly being TRBD1 (6 bases). The CDR3 has 16 amino acids. V was trimmed by 5 bases and J by 5 bases, leaving 21 bases between them. Germline CDR1 reads SGHVS; CDR2 reads FNYEAQ. The DNA of the CDR3 is TGTGCCAGCAGCCTCCTAACTGCGGGGGCAGGGACTGAAGCTTTCTTT. It codes for CASSLLTAGAGTEAFF.

The V gene is TRBV7-2, the J gene TRBJ1-2; 7 bases agree with TRBD1. The germline CDR1 and CDR2 sequences are SGHTA and FQGNSA. This CDR3 comprises 13 residues. Trimming removed 5 bases from V and 5 bases from J; junction bases left unmatched: 5. The CDR3 sequence: CASSVDRPYGYTF. The CDR3 bases are TGTGCCAGCAGCGTGGACAGGCCATATGGCTACACCTTC.

This chain uses TRBV6-6 with TRBJ2-7; D gene ambiguous. This CDR3 has 15 amino acids. V lost 2 bases, J lost 7 bases, and 18 bases lay in between. Germline V gene lookup returns CDR1 MNHNY and CDR2 SVGAGI (reference sequence). CDR3 DNA: TGTGCCAGCAGTTACGAGTACGCTGCAACCTGGGAGCAGTACTTC. This encodes CASSYEYAATWEQYF.

The chain recombines TRBV5-1 with TRBJ2-1; 9 bases map to TRBD1. The ends lost 4 bases at V and 0 bases at J; junction bases unmatched: 5. Germline V CDR1 and CDR2: SGHRS, YFSETQ. The CDR3 contains 16 residues. CDR3: CASSGEQGASYNEQFF. CDR3 coding DNA: TGCGCCAGCAGCGGTGAACAGGGGGCCTCCTACAATGAGCAGTTCTTC.

The J gene is TRBJ1-1, the V gene TRBV29-1; 7 bases map to TRBD1. The ends lost 6 bases at V and 1 base at J; junction bases unmatched: 11. The CDR3 is made up of 15 amino acids. Germline values: CDR1 SQVTM, CDR2 ANQGSEA. The DNA of the CDR3 is TGCAGCGTCCGGGGGGACAGCTACTCGAACACTGAAGCTTTCTTT. Amino acid sequence: CSVRGDSYSNTEAFF. Looking up the rest from reference TRBV29-1 and TRBJ1-1 gives the full variable domain: SAVISQKPSRDICQRGTSLTIQCQVDSQVTMMFWYRQQPGQSLTLIATANQGSEATYESGFVIDKFPISRPNLTFSTLTVSNMSPEDSSIYLCSVRGDSYSNTEAFFGQGTRLTVV.

The chain is built from TRBV6-5 and TRBJ2-2; possibly TRBD2 for D (5 bases). In germline, CDR1 is MNHEY, CDR2 SVGAGI. Trimming removed 5 bases at V and 7 bases at J, with 17 bases between. The CDR3 sequence is 15 residues long. The CDR3: CASSPLGERNGELFF. In nucleotides, the CDR3 is TGTGCCAGCAGTCCCCTCGGGGAGAGGAACGGGGAGCTGTTTTTT.

The chain uses TRBV4-1 and TRBJ1-1; no definite D call. Germline values: CDR1 MGHRA, CDR2 YSYEKL. Deletions cut 1 base from V and 1 base from J, with 10 bases between. CDR3 size: 15 residues. The CDR3 nucleotides are TGCGCCAGCAGCCAAGGTGCGCGCAGGAACACTGAAGCTTTCTTT. This codes for CASSQGARRNTEAFF.